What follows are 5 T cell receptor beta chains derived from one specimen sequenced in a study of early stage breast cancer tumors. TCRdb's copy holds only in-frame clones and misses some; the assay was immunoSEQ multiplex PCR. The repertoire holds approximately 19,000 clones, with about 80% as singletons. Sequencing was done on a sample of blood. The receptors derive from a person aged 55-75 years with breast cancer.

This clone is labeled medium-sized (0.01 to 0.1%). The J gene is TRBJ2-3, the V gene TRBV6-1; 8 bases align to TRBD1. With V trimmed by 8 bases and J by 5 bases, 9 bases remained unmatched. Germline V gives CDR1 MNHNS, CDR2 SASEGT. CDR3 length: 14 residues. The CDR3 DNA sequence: TGTGCCAGCCAACCCAGGGGGCTTATAGATACGCAGTATTTT. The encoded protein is CASQPRGLIDTQYF.

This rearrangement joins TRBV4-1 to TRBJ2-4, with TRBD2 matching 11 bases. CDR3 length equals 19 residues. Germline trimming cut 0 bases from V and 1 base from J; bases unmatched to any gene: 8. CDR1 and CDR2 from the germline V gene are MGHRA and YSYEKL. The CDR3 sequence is CASSQDSLAGGWAKNIQYF. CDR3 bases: TGCGCCAGCAGCCAAGATTCGCTAGCGGGAGGTTGGGCCAAAAACATTCAGTACTTC.

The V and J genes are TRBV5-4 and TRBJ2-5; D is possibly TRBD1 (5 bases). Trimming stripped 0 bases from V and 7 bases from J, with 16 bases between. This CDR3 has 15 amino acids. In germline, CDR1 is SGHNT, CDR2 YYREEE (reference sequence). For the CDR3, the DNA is TGTGCCAGCAGCTTGGGTGCAGGGCTTCTCGGGACCCAGTACTTC. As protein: CASSLGAGLLGTQYF.

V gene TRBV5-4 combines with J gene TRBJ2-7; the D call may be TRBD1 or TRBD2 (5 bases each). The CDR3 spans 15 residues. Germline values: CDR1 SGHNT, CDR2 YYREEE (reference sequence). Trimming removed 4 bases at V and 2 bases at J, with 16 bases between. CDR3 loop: CASSHGGKGAYEQYF. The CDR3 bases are TGTGCCAGCAGCCATGGAGGAAAAGGGGCCTACGAGCAGTACTTC.

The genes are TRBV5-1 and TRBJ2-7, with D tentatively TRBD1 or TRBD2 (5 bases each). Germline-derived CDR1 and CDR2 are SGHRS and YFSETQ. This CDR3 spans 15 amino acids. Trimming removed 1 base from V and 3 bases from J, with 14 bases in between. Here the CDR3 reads CASSLLGTGIYEQYF. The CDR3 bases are TGCGCCAGCAGCTTGCTAGGGACGGGGATCTACGAGCAGTACTTC.